The 9 T cell receptor beta chains listed next were all sequenced from one sample in a study of blood T cell repertoires in COVID-19. Assay: immunoSEQ multiplex PCR; the TCRdb copy retains only in-frame clones and omits some. The table has roughly 100,000 clones, around 90% seen once. The sequenced material came from peripheral blood. The receptors were gathered from a man aged 18 to 29 with acute or convalescent COVID-19.

This sequence joins TRBV19 and TRBJ1-5; 9 bases map to TRBD1. The length of the CDR3 is 16 residues. CDR1 and CDR2 (germline): LNHDA, SQIVND (reference sequence). V lost 6 bases to trimming and J lost 4 bases; unmatched junction nucleotides: 10. The CDR3 nucleotides are TGTGCCAGTAGCCCGGGACAGGGTTCTTGGAATCAGCCCCAGCATTTT. This codes for CASSPGQGSWNQPQHF.

This rearrangement joins TRBV14 to TRBJ1-1; weak D call: TRBD1 (6 bases). Germline-derived CDR1 and CDR2 are SGHDN and FVKESK. V was trimmed by 3 bases and J by 4 bases, leaving 9 bases between them. CDR3 size: 13 residues. The CDR3 DNA follows: TGTGCCAGCAGCCAGTCAGGGGCCACTGAAGCTTTCTTT. The encoded protein is CASSQSGATEAFF.

V usage is TRBV5-5 and J usage is TRBJ2-5; maybe TRBD1 (6 bases). This CDR3 has 13 amino acids. Germline CDR1 reads SGHKS; CDR2 reads YYEKEE (reference sequence). The V and J ends lost 2 bases and 4 bases respectively, with 9 bases between them. The CDR3 here is CASSLGTPETQYF. Here the CDR3 DNA reads TGTGCCAGCAGCTTAGGGACACCAGAGACCCAGTACTTC.

CDR3 residues: CASSLGVGANTEAFF. In DNA form, the CDR3 reads TGTGCCAGCAGCTTAGGTGTGGGGGCGAACACTGAAGCTTTCTTT. The rearrangement links TRBV11-2 to TRBJ1-1; D might be TRBD1 (6 bases). The CDR3 runs 15 residues. Deletions cut 1 base from V and 1 base from J, with 10 bases between. CDR1 and CDR2 from the germline V gene are SGHAT and FQNNGV.

The chain links TRBV9 to TRBJ1-1; 7 bases align to TRBD1. The ends lost 4 bases at V and 1 base at J; junction bases unmatched: 7. Per germline, CDR1 SGDLS and CDR2 YYNGEE. This CDR3 contains 15 residues. CDR3 nucleotides: TGTGCCAGCAGCCTCACAGGGGAAGCGAACACTGAAGCTTTCTTT. It codes for CASSLTGEANTEAFF.

V gene TRBV19 combines with J gene TRBJ1-1; D is unresolved. This CDR3 has 18 residues. The germline V and J ends were trimmed by 0 bases and 0 bases, with 17 bases remaining between them. Germline values: CDR1 LNHDA, CDR2 SQIVND (reference sequence). The CDR3 coding sequence is TGTGCCAGTAGTATAGATCTCTGGAGGGATAATCTGAACACTGAAGCTTTCTTT. Protein: CASSIDLWRDNLNTEAFF.

The chain links TRBV7-8 to TRBJ1-1; D gene ambiguous. Germline V gives CDR1 SGHVS, CDR2 FQNEAQ. Trimming removed 2 bases from V and 2 bases from J, with 15 bases in between. CDR3 length: 16 residues. Written as DNA, the CDR3 is TGTGCCAGCAGCTTAATCCTAGTAACGGAAAACACTGAAGCTTTCTTT. Its protein is CASSLILVTENTEAFF.

The chain recombines TRBV29-1 with TRBJ1-1; unclear D gene. Germline lookup yields CDR1 SQVTM and CDR2 ANQGSEA. The germline V and J ends were trimmed by 7 bases and 1 base, with 16 bases remaining between them. CDR3 size: 14 residues. The CDR3, as DNA: TGCAGCGCCGGAATTGACAAGCAGAACACTGAAGCTTTCTTT. Protein: CSAGIDKQNTEAFF.

V and J are TRBV5-6 and TRBJ1-5, with D possibly TRBD1 on 5 matching bases. Between the trimmed V and J ends, which lost 3 bases and 6 bases, there was a span of 13 bases. The V gene's germline CDR1 is SGHDT and CDR2 YYEEEE. The CDR3 runs to 14 residues. CDR3 coding DNA: TGTGCCAGCAGCTCGGGACTGCTAACTCAGCCCCAGCATTTT. Its translation: CASSSGLLTQPQHF.